These 27 T cell receptor beta chains came from one sample sequenced in a study of blood T cells in healthy people across ages. Then a second PCR, running roughly 7 to 12 cycles, was carried out with a sample-barcoded 5' primer and a J-beta primer mix. In TCRdb, the 5' RACE reads were re-called with MiXCR into one record per CDR3 protein. The sample holds 500,000 to 700,000 distinct CDR3 sequences, 25% to 35% seen once. The sequencing input was blood. All receptors come from a woman at least 80 years old in good health.

In this sample, this clonotype turned up a few times. The rearrangement links TRBV28 to TRBJ1-1; 8 bases align to TRBD1. Germline CDR1 is MDHEN and CDR2 is SYDVKM. The CDR3 totals 15 residues. Germline trimming cut 6 bases from V and 3 bases from J; bases unmatched to any gene: 9. The CDR3 protein is CASSPSDRVDTEAFF. The CDR3 DNA reads TGTGCCAGCAGCCCCTCGGACAGGGTGGACACTGAAGCTTTCTTT. The variable domain in full, with the rest retrieved from reference TRBV28 and TRBJ1-1, is DVKVTQSSRYLVKRTGEKVFLECVQDMDHENMFWYRQDPGLGLRLIYFSYDVKMKEKGDIPEGYSVSREKKERFSLILESASTNQTSMYLCASSPSDRVDTEAFFGQGTRLTVV.

At least ten counts were recorded for this clonotype. The chain recombines TRBV12-3 or TRBV12-4 with TRBJ2-3; 8 nucleotides line up with TRBD2. V dropped 8 bases and J dropped 4; count of bases not matched to a gene: 14. The CDR3 sequence is 16 residues long. This chain's CDR3 is CASQRGGALVADTQYF. The CDR3, as DNA: TGTGCCAGCCAACGGGGGGGCGCGTTAGTGGCAGATACGCAGTATTTT.

V and J are TRBV7-6 and TRBJ2-1; D remains unclear. Germline values: CDR1 SGHVS, CDR2 FNYEAQ. V dropped 4 bases and J dropped 6 bases, with 10 bases sitting between them. The CDR3 covers 13 residues. CDR3 region: CASSYGNSNEQFF. The CDR3 bases are TGTGCCAGCAGCTATGGAAACAGCAATGAGCAGTTCTTC.

In its sample, this clonotype was seen many times. The V and J genes are TRBV20-1 and TRBJ1-5; TRBD1 matches at 9 bases. This CDR3 has 14 amino acids. Germline V gene data show CDR1 as DFQATT and CDR2 as SNEGSKA (reference sequence). After removal of 3 bases from V and 6 bases from J, the junction contained 6 bases not matched to a gene. CDR3 sequence (DNA): TGCAGTGCTAGCCGGGACAGGGTCGGTCAGCCCCAGCATTTT. Protein product: CSASRDRVGQPQHF.

This clonotype was observed at least ten times. The rearrangement joins TRBV5-1 to TRBJ1-2; no firm D call. CDR3 length: 15 amino acids. V gave up 4 bases and J gave up 3 bases, with 16 bases separating them. Germline V gene sequence: CDR1 SGHRS, CDR2 YFSETQ. The CDR3 spells CASSAAGSTDYGYTF. Written as DNA, the CDR3 is TGCGCCAGCAGCGCCGCGGGGAGTACGGACTATGGCTACACCTTC.

This clonotype has ten or more counts. The chain combines TRBV6-5 with TRBJ2-3; D is unresolved. Deletions cut 6 bases from V and 0 bases from J, with 22 bases between. The CDR3 runs 18 residues. CDR1 is MNHEY and CDR2 is SVGAGI in the germline V gene. The CDR3 DNA sequence: TGTGCCAGCAGCCGTTTGAATCCCAGTCAAACTAGCACAGATACGCAGTATTTT. It codes for CASSRLNPSQTSTDTQYF.

Comment on this clonotype: One end of the junction does not line up with germline, which may come from a read error. This chain links TRBV30 with TRBJ2-5, with D possibly TRBD2 on 6 matching bases. In germline, CDR1 is GTSNPN, CDR2 SVGIG (reference sequence). The CDR3 is 14 residues long. In nucleotides, the CDR3 is TGTTCCTGGAGGCTCTCGGGGGTACGACAGACCCAGTACTTC. Amino acids: CSWRLSGVRQTQYF.

The V gene is TRBV10-3, the J gene TRBJ1-1; possible D gene TRBD1, 6 bases. Germline lookup yields CDR1 ENHRY and CDR2 SYGVKD. The CDR3 contains 14 residues. V lost 5 bases and J 3 bases, leaving 13 bases between the germline ends. In DNA form, the CDR3 reads TGTGCCATCAGTTGGCCTCAGGGGCACACTGAAGCTTTCTTT. It specifies CAISWPQGHTEAFF.

The table lists this clonotype with many counts. V gene TRBV9 combines with J gene TRBJ2-7; 8 bases line up with TRBD2. Germline V gene lookup returns CDR1 SGDLS and CDR2 YYNGEE. CDR3 size: 15 residues. The trim removed 4 bases at V and 0 bases at J, leaving 6 bases unmatched. The CDR3 is CASSPGGRSSYEQYF. The CDR3 nucleotides read TGTGCCAGCAGCCCAGGCGGGAGGAGCTCCTACGAGCAGTACTTC.

This clonotype was picked up a small number of times. The chain is built from TRBV11-2 and TRBJ1-2; weak D call: TRBD1 (5 bases). V lost 0 bases to trimming and J lost 4 bases, with 9 bases between them. Germline V gives CDR1 SGHAT, CDR2 FQNNGV. The CDR3 runs 14 residues. The CDR3 DNA reads TGTGCCAGCAGCTTAGATGTAGGGACCTATGGCTACACCTTC. Translated, it gives CASSLDVGTYGYTF.

This clonotype was found many times. The gene calls are TRBV20-1 and TRBJ2-7; D perhaps matches TRBD2 (5 bases). CDR1 DFQATT and CDR2 SNEGSKA come from the germline V gene (reference sequence). Trimming took off 0 bases at V and 0 bases at J, with 12 bases between the two ends. CDR3 length: 15 amino acids. In DNA form, the CDR3 reads TGCAGTGCTAGAGATCTGCGGGTAAGCTCCTACGAGCAGTACTTC. Residues: CSARDLRVSSYEQYF.

A word on this clonotype: A junction boundary mismatches the germline segment, possibly from a read error. The rearrangement links TRBV5-1 to TRBJ2-1, with D possibly called TRBD1 or TRBD2 (5 bases each). The CDR3 totals 15 residues. CDR1 SGHRS and CDR2 YFSETQ come from the germline V gene. CDR3 loop: CASSWDGTEYNERFF. CDR3 sequence (DNA): TGCGCCAGCAGCTGGGATGGGACCGAGTACAATGAGCGGTTCTTC.

This clonotype was seen just once. The V call is TRBV7-2, the J call TRBJ2-4, with D uncertain. The end of the DNA aligns better with TRBJ2-7, so the J call may be wrong. The CDR3 extends over 13 amino acids. The germline CDR1 and CDR2 sequences are SGHTA and FQGNSA. In nucleotides, the CDR3 is TGTGCCAGCAGCTCAAACCAGCAATACGAGCAGTACTTC. This translates into CASSSNQQYEQYF.

This clonotype was detected many times. V usage is TRBV4-3 and J usage is TRBJ1-2; D gene uncertain. V lost 0 bases, J lost 8 bases, and 13 bases lay in between. The CDR3 consists of 14 residues. Per the germline V gene, CDR1 is LGHNA and CDR2 is YSLEER. Written as DNA, the CDR3 is TGCGCCAGCAGCCAAGATCGATCGTTCCGAGGCTACACCTTC. Translation gives CASSQDRSFRGYTF.

This clonotype was seen only a few times. The gene calls are TRBV6-1 and TRBJ2-1, with 15 bases lining up with TRBD2. Germline V gene sequence: CDR1 MNHNS, CDR2 SASEGT. This CDR3 region has 17 residues. After removal of 6 bases from V and 2 bases from J, the junction contained 5 bases not matched to a gene. CDR3 sequence: CASRGLAGGGTYNEQFF. For the CDR3, the DNA is TGTGCCAGCAGGGGACTAGCGGGGGGAGGGACCTACAATGAGCAGTTCTTC.

This clonotype came up many times. This chain uses TRBV7-2 with TRBJ2-1; D possibly corresponds to TRBD2 (5 bases). The CDR3 consists of 14 residues. V was trimmed by 5 bases and J by 15 bases, leaving 23 bases between them. Germline V gives CDR1 SGHTA, CDR2 FQGNSA. The CDR3 protein is CASSPLTGRGAWFF. CDR3 DNA sequence: TGTGCCAGCAGCCCACTGACTGGACGGGGTGCTTGGTTCTTC.

This clonotype was found many times. This chain connects TRBV21-1 to TRBJ2-3. TRBV21-1 is annotated as a pseudogene. The CDR3 runs 17 residues. The CDR3 sequence is CASSKGRCRPSTDTQYF. DNA for the CDR3: TGTGCCAGCAGCAAAGGACGGTGCAGGCCTAGCACAGATACGCAGTATTTT.

This chain links TRBV29-1 with TRBJ2-7, with D possibly being TRBD2 (6 bases). This CDR3 is 12 amino acids long. Germline V gene sequence: CDR1 SQVTM, CDR2 ANQGSEA. The V end was cut by 3 bases, the J end by 5 bases, with 11 bases between. The CDR3 spells CSVDGGPHEQYF. The CDR3 DNA reads TGCAGCGTTGACGGGGGACCCCACGAGCAGTACTTC.

The chain links TRBV7-9 to TRBJ1-1; D is perhaps TRBD1 (5 bases). Germline V gene sequence: CDR1 SEHNR, CDR2 FQNEAQ (reference sequence). Trimming stripped 5 bases from V and 0 bases from J, with 13 bases between. The CDR3 consists of 15 residues. The CDR3 coding sequence is TGTGCCAGCAGCCCCACGGCGACAGTGAACACTGAAGCTTTCTTT. Its protein is CASSPTATVNTEAFF. Using reference TRBV7-9 and TRBJ1-1 for the parts outside the CDR3, the full variable domain is DTGVSQNPRHKITKRGQNVTFRCDPISEHNRLYWYRQTLGQGPEFLTYFQNEAQLEKSRLLSDRFSAERPKGSFSTLEIQRTEQGDSAMYLCASSPTATVNTEAFFGQGTRLTVV.

The table lists this clonotype with a few counts. The CDR3 region is CASSLVRHQMDGGYTF. CDR3 in DNA: TGTGCCAGCAGCTTAGTGCGACACCAAATGGATGGTGGCTACACCTTC. The V and J genes are TRBV7-9 and TRBJ1-2; D ambiguous. V lost 1 base and J 7 bases, leaving 19 bases between the germline ends. The CDR3 consists of 16 residues. The germline CDR1 and CDR2 sequences are SEHNR and FQNEAQ (reference sequence).

In its sample, this clonotype was seen many times. This may be a read error: a much more frequent sequence differs by one nucleotide. The V and J genes are TRBV20-1 and TRBJ2-5; 10 bases are shared with TRBD1. The CDR3 is made up of 14 amino acids. The V gene's germline CDR1 is DFQATT and CDR2 SNEGSKA (reference sequence). Trimming took 3 bases from V and 11 from J; bases not matched to a gene: 12. The CDR3 is CSASPGQGSNEQYF. DNA of the CDR3: TGCAGTGCTAGTCCGGGACAGGGGTCCAATGAGCAGTACTTC.

About this clonotype: A clone one base away is much larger, so this may be a read error. The chain has TRBV18 and TRBJ2-7; D is uncertain. Trimming left V 0 bases short and J 7 bases short, with 19 bases between. The CDR3 totals 16 residues. Per the germline V gene, CDR1 is KGHSH and CDR2 is LQKENI. The CDR3 bases are TGTGCCAGCTCACCACCAATGGGGAAACGATACAATGAGCAGTACTTC. It codes for CASSPPMGKRYNEQYF. Using reference TRBV18 and TRBJ2-7 for the parts outside the CDR3, the full variable domain is NAGVMQNPRHLVRRRGQEARLRCSPMKGHSHVYWYRQLPEEGLKFMVYLQKENIIDESGMPKERFSAEFPKEGPSILRIQQVVRGDSAAYFCASSPPMGKRYNEQYFGPGTRLTVT.

This clonotype was seen repeatedly, ten times or more. V usage is TRBV19 and J usage is TRBJ2-1; 7 bases agree with TRBD2. J lost 6 bases, V lost 7 bases, and 9 bases had no gene match. Germline assignment: CDR1 LNHDA and CDR2 SQIVND (reference sequence). The CDR3 consists of 14 residues. The CDR3 DNA reads as TGTGCCAGTACCCCGGCAGGGACTACCAATGAGCAGTTCTTC. Translation gives CASTPAGTTNEQFF.

This clonotype was detected many times. This chain joins TRBV6-2 or TRBV6-3 and TRBJ2-7, with unresolved D. This CDR3 comprises 13 residues. CDR1 is MNHEY, CDR2 SVGEGT, per germline. V was trimmed by 2 bases and J by 2 bases, leaving 7 bases between them. CDR3 protein: CASSYTGPYEQYF. CDR3 DNA: TGTGCCAGCAGTTACACCGGTCCCTACGAGCAGTACTTC.

V usage is TRBV5-6 and J usage is TRBJ1-5; possibly TRBD1 for D (5 bases). Germline CDR1 is SGHDT and CDR2 is YYEEEE. The CDR3 is made up of 17 amino acids. V lost 0 bases and J lost 5, with 18 bases in between. As DNA, the CDR3 is TGTGCCAGCAGCTTGGCCGGGGACCGAGGTAGGCATCAGCCCCAGCATTTT. The encoded protein is CASSLAGDRGRHQPQHF.

V gene TRBV7-9 combines with J gene TRBJ2-7; 14 bases match TRBD2. V shed 5 bases, J shed 7 bases, and the junction held 4 bases outside the gene matches. The CDR3 consists of 14 residues. CDR1 and CDR2 (germline): SEHNR, FQNEAQ (reference sequence). CDR3 loop: CASSKGLAGVEQYF. CDR3 in DNA: TGTGCCAGCAGCAAGGGACTAGCGGGGGTAGAGCAGTACTTC.

In its sample, this clonotype was seen once. A much larger clone differs by one base, so this may be a read error. This chain connects TRBV7-2 to TRBJ1-2; 8 positions match TRBD1. Trimming at V came to 5 bases and at J to 7 bases, leaving 6 bases not matched to a gene. Germline CDR1 SGHTA, CDR2 FQGNSA. This CDR3 has 13 residues. The CDR3 loop is CTSSPQGALGYTF. DNA for the CDR3: TGTACCAGCAGCCCCCAGGGGGCGCTTGGCTACACCTTC.